This TCR beta chain comes out of a study of blood T cells in healthy people across ages. Notes on the study in general: Researchers report that TCR beta diversity correlated strongly with naive T cell percentage. Naive CD4+ cell counts and diversity both ran higher in long-lived than in aged donors.

This CDR3 spans 13 amino acids. Per the germline V gene, CDR1 is SNHLY and CDR2 is FYNNEI. V was clipped by 7 bases and J by 4 bases; unmatched bases: 4. A second PCR, run for about 6 to 11 cycles, used a sample-barcoded 5' primer plus a J-beta primer mix. TCRdb recomputed calls from the 5' RACE reads with MiXCR, one row per CDR3 protein. The table has some 1.5 million distinct CDR3 sequences, approximately 28% seen once. This clonotype was seen repeatedly, ten times or more. Its target is unknown. The source of this sequence is a woman aged 25 to 39 in good health. The sample was blood. The chain couples TRBV2 to TRBJ2-7; 10 positions match TRBD2. The CDR3 region is CASISSGGYEQYF. CDR3 bases: TGTGCCAGCATCTCTAGCGGGGGTTACGAGCAGTACTTC.